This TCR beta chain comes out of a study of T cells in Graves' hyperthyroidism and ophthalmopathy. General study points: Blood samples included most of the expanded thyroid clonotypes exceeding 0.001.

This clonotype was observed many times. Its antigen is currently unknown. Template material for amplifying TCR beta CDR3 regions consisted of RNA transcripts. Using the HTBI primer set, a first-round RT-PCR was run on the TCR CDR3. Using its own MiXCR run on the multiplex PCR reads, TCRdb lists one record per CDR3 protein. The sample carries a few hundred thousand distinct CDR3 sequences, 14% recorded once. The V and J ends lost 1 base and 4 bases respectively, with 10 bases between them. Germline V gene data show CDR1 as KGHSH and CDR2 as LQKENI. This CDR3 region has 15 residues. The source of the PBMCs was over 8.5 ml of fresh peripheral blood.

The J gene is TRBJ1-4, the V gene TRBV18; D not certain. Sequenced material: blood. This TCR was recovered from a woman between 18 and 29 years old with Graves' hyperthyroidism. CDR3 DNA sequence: TGTGCCAGCTCACCACAGTCCTTTCTTAATGAAAAACTGTTTTTT. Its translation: CASSPQSFLNEKLFF.